The clone carrying this T cell receptor beta chain was counted at least ten times. This sample stems from a study of early T cells in non-severe SARS-CoV-2 infection. Study at large: Sequencing used unsorted whole-blood bulk RNA, so chains lack pairing.

Attachment of unique molecular identifiers was made to individual cDNA molecules. MiXCR, applied by TCRdb to the 5' RACE reads, yields one record per CDR3 protein. The sample yields 100,000 to 120,000 distinct CDR3 sequences, about an eighth seen once. The CDR3 runs 11 residues. Germline-derived CDR1 and CDR2 are MNHNY and SVGAGI (reference sequence). V lost 5 bases to trimming and J lost 6 bases, with 5 bases between them. This chain connects TRBV6-6 to TRBJ2-1, with D uncertain. The receptor was isolated from an adult who was a healthcare worker with PCR-confirmed SARS-CoV-2 infection or an uninfected control (not recorded which). The sample comprised whole blood. CDR3 DNA: TGTGCCAGCAGTAGTATCAATGAGCAGTTCTTC. Translation: CASSSINEQFF.